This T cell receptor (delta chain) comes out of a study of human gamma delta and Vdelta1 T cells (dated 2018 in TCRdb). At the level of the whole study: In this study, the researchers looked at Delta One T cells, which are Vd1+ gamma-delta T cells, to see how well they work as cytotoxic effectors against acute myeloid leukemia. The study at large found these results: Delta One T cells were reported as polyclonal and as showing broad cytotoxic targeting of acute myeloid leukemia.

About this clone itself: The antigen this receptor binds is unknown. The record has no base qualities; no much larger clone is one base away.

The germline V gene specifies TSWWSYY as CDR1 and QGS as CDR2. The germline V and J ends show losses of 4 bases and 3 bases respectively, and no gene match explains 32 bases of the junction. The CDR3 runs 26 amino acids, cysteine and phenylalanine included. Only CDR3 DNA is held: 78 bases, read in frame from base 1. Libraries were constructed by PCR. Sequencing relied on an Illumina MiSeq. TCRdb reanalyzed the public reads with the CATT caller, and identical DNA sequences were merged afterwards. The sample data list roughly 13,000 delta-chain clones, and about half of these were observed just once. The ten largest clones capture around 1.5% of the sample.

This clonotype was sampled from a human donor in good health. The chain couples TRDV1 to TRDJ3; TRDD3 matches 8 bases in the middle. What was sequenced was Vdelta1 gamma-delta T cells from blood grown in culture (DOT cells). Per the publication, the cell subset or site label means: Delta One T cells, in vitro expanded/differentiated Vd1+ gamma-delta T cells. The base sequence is TGTGCTCTTGGGGCCAACTCCCCTTGGCGTCCTGATGGGGATACTTGGCCACGCTGGGACACCCGACAGATGTTTTTC. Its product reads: CALGANSPWRPDGDTWPRWDTRQMFF.